This T cell receptor (beta chain) originates from a study of OX40 agonist ivuxolimab in advanced cancers. Study overall: Patients assigned to dose escalation were diagnosed with hepatocellular carcinoma, melanoma, renal cell or head and neck cancer.

Study-level results: Average numbers of expanded clones were greater in CD8+ T cells than in CD4+. There was clonal expansion of CD4+ and CD8+ blood T cells by week 6 at 0.1 to 3.0 mg/kg.

This CDR3 contains 13 residues. Trimming took off 1 base at V and 6 bases at J, with 7 bases between the two ends. Germline-derived CDR1 and CDR2 are SGHTA and FQGNSA. Sequencing used immunoSEQ multiplex PCR; TCRdb keeps in-frame clones, though not all of them. The data show about 77,000 clones, around nine tenths seen once. To note about this clone: The antigen is unknown.

The V and J genes are TRBV7-2 and TRBJ1-5; unclear D gene. The sequence was collected from an adult with an advanced solid tumor such as melanoma, head and neck, liver or kidney cancer. The source material was CD4+ or CD8+ T cells sorted from blood, sampled in a trial of the OX40 agonist ivuxolimab. CDR3 amino acids: CASSLGLSQPQHF. The CDR3 DNA follows: TGTGCCAGCAGCTTAGGCCTCAGTCAGCCCCAGCATTTT.